The 26 T cell receptor beta chains in this list originate from one sample, sequenced in a study of identical twins' blood T cells. Via MiXCR, TCRdb re-called the 5' RACE reads, giving one row per CDR3 protein. The sample yields 300,000 to 450,000 distinct CDR3 sequences, roughly 30% seen once. Specimen: PBMCs. All receptors derive from a woman aged 18-49 years in good health.

This clonotype was found a few times. The germline gene is not matched at one end of the junction; a read error may be the cause. V and J are TRBV2 and TRBJ1-1; D gene ambiguous. There are 11 residues in the CDR3. CDR1 is SNHLY and CDR2 is FYNNEI in the germline V gene. CDR3: CASSIDTEVLF. The CDR3 DNA sequence: TGTGCCAGCAGTATCGACACTGAAGTCCTCTTT.

Of note for this clonotype: Given the absence of the conserved phenylalanine or tryptophan at the CDR3 end, a read error is likely. The J gene is TRBJ1-2, the V gene TRBV3-1, with D hard to call. V was shortened by 1 base and J by 2 bases, with 11 bases between the two germline ends. Per germline, CDR1 LGHDT and CDR2 YNNKEL (reference sequence). The CDR3 runs to 15 residues. The CDR3 DNA sequence: TGTGCCAGCAGCCAAGTGTCTGGCGGAAACTATGGCTACACCTCC. Translating gives CASSQVSGGNYGYTS.

The chain has TRBV11-2 and TRBJ2-7; no definite D call. Trimming pared 5 bases from V and 6 bases from J, leaving 20 bases between. CDR3 size: 15 residues. Germline assignment: CDR1 SGHAT and CDR2 FQNNGV. CDR3 sequence (DNA): TGTGCCAGCAGCAATACTTATGCCGGATCTACCGAGCAGTACTTC. Amino acids: CASSNTYAGSTEQYF.

The table lists this clonotype with a few counts. The rearrangement joins TRBV6-2 or TRBV6-3 to TRBJ1-1; D remains ambiguous. This CDR3 is built from 14 residues. Germline assignment: CDR1 MNHEY and CDR2 SVGEGT. V was shortened by 5 bases and J by 4 bases, with 14 bases between the two germline ends. The CDR3 coding sequence is TGTGCCAGCAGTGCTCCGAGGGTAGGCACTGAAGCTTTCTTT. Its translation is CASSAPRVGTEAFF.

Remarks on this clonotype: This clone may be a read error of a much larger clone one base away. J is TRBJ1-5 and V is TRBV27; D ambiguous. From germline, CDR1 is MNHEY and CDR2 SMNVEV (reference sequence). This CDR3 is built from 15 residues. CDR3 nucleotide sequence: TGTGCCAGCAGTTTATCCTCTAGGGCCAATCAGCCCCCGCATTTT. Translated, it gives CASSLSSRANQPPHF.

The sample holds a few counts of this clonotype. The CDR3 sequence is CASSLYQGAYTGELFF. As DNA, the CDR3 is TGCGCCAGCAGCTTATACCAGGGGGCCTACACCGGGGAGCTGTTTTTT. This chain connects TRBV5-1 to TRBJ2-2, with 8 nucleotides matching TRBD1. Germline CDR1 SGHRS, CDR2 YFSETQ. The CDR3 runs to 16 residues. Losses at the gene ends were 2 bases for V and 3 bases for J; bases not matched to a gene: 6.

The chain combines TRBV5-6 with TRBJ1-5, with D possibly matching TRBD1 (6 bases). The V end lost 0 bases, the J end lost 4 bases, and 14 bases lay between the germline ends. The CDR3 contains 16 residues. Germline CDR1 reads SGHDT; CDR2 reads YYEEEE. The CDR3 is CASSLAGGQFNQPQHF. The DNA for the CDR3 is TGTGCCAGCAGCTTGGCCGGAGGACAGTTTAATCAGCCCCAGCATTTT.

This chain uses TRBV20-1 with TRBJ1-5; D is unresolved. The CDR3 contains 14 residues. The germline CDR1 and CDR2 sequences are DFQATT and SNEGSKA (reference sequence). V was clipped by 0 bases and J by 3 bases, with 9 bases between them. For the CDR3, the DNA is TGCAGTGCTAGAGATCGCTTCACCAATCAGCCCCAGCATTTT. This translates into CSARDRFTNQPQHF.

The chain employs TRBV13 and TRBJ2-2; D possibly corresponds to TRBD1 (6 bases). Germline CDR1 and CDR2: PRHDT and FYEKMQ (reference sequence). The V end lost 4 bases, the J end lost 5 bases, and 11 bases lay between the germline ends. The CDR3 has 14 residues. DNA of the CDR3: TGTGCCAGCAGCTATAAAGGGGGAACCGGGGAGCTGTTTTTT. Its protein is CASSYKGGTGELFF.

The rearrangement links TRBV14 to TRBJ2-3; maybe TRBD2 (5 bases). Trimming took off 4 bases at V and 0 bases at J, with 11 bases between the two ends. CDR1 is SGHDN and CDR2 is FVKESK in the germline V gene. This CDR3 comprises 15 residues. The CDR3 sequence is CASSPSGTSTDTQYF. Here the CDR3 DNA reads TGTGCCAGCAGCCCGAGCGGCACTAGCACAGATACGCAGTATTTT.

The V and J genes are TRBV29-1 and TRBJ2-7; a possible D gene is TRBD2 (6 bases). CDR1 and CDR2 from the germline V gene are SQVTM and ANQGSEA. The CDR3 runs 13 residues. Trimming removed 8 bases from V and 6 bases from J, with 20 bases in between. CDR3 sequence reads: CSIQVGLGGEQYF. CDR3 sequence (DNA): TGCAGCATACAAGTCGGTTTGGGGGGCGAGCAGTACTTC.

This clonotype showed up just once. V is TRBV11-2 and J is TRBJ2-5; no reliable D call. V lost 5 bases to trimming and J lost 4 bases, with 11 bases between them. Germline-derived CDR1 and CDR2 are SGHAT and FQNNGV. The CDR3 runs to 13 residues. DNA of the CDR3: TGTGCCAGCAGCCGTCTGATTGTAGAGACCCAGTACTTC. It is translated as CASSRLIVETQYF. Supplemented by reference TRBV11-2 and TRBJ2-5, the full variable domain reads EAGVAQSPRYKIIEKRQSVAFWCNPISGHATLYWYQQILGQGPKLLIQFQNNGVVDDSQLPKDRFSAERLKGVDSTLKIQPAKLEDSAVYLCASSRLIVETQYFGPGTRLLVL.

To note about this clonotype: One base away lies a much larger clone, so this may be a sequencing read error. V is TRBV2 and J is TRBJ1-1, with D uncertain. Trimming shortened V by 11 bases and J by 5 bases, and 9 bases separated the two germline ends. CDR1 and CDR2 (germline): SNHLY, FYNNEI. There are 10 residues in the CDR3. CDR3 amino acids: CADLGTEAFF. CDR3 DNA: TGTGCCGACCTGGGGACTGAAGCTTTCTTT.

The CDR3 DNA sequence: TGCAGCGTTGCCCGACAGGCGGCCTCGAATGGCTACACCTTC. This translates into CSVARQAASNGYTF. V is TRBV29-1 and J is TRBJ1-2, with a weak D call TRBD1 (6 bases). CDR1 and CDR2 (germline): SQVTM, ANQGSEA. The V and J ends lost 4 bases and 6 bases respectively, with 18 bases between them. The CDR3 has 14 residues.

This clonotype was counted only a few times. The CDR3, as DNA: TGCAGCGTTGTATCCGGGAATAGCAATCAGCCCCAGCATTTT. Amino acids: CSVVSGNSNQPQHF. The chain joins TRBV29-1 to TRBJ1-5; no clear D. Trimming left V 4 bases short and J 0 bases short, with 10 bases between. This CDR3 spans 14 amino acids. From germline, CDR1 is SQVTM and CDR2 ANQGSEA.

The sample holds a few counts of this clonotype. This sequence joins TRBV20-1 and TRBJ2-3; TRBD2 matches at 12 bases. Trimming cost V 3 bases and J 6 bases; bases outside gene matches: 10. Looked up from germline, CDR1 is DFQATT and CDR2 is SNEGSKA (reference sequence). The CDR3 loop spans 16 amino acids. For the CDR3, the DNA is TGCAGTGCTAGGCCCCCGGGACTAGCGGGTGAGGATACGCAGTATTTT. Encoded protein: CSARPPGLAGEDTQYF.

The sample holds a few counts of this clonotype. The V call is TRBV12-3 or TRBV12-4, the J call TRBJ2-5; 9 bases match TRBD1. There are 16 residues in the CDR3. Trimming cost V 3 bases and J 2 bases; bases outside gene matches: 7. CDR3 bases: TGTGCCAGCAGTTTTGCGGGGACAGGGAGACAAGAGACCCAGTACTTC. Its translation is CASSFAGTGRQETQYF.

The V and J genes are TRBV19 and TRBJ2-1; 9 positions agree with TRBD2. The CDR3 length is 17 residues. After removal of 11 bases from V and 0 bases from J, the junction contained 14 bases not matched to a gene. The germline V gene has CDR1 LNHDA and CDR2 SQIVND (reference sequence). The CDR3 protein is CADPRLAGLSSYNEQFF. The CDR3 DNA sequence: TGTGCCGACCCCCGGCTAGCGGGGCTTAGCTCCTACAATGAGCAGTTCTTC.

With regard to this clonotype: Its ends do not fully match the called genes, so a read error is possible. V and J are TRBV29-1 and TRBJ2-1, with D unresolved. This CDR3 spans 11 amino acids. Per germline, CDR1 SQVTM and CDR2 ANQGSEA. CDR3 sequence reads: CGVDHKNEQFF. In DNA, the CDR3 is TGCGGCGTTGACCATAAAAATGAGCAGTTCTTC.

This clonotype was recorded many times. The chain joins TRBV14 to TRBJ2-2, with D unresolved. V was trimmed by 0 bases and J by 10 bases, leaving 9 bases between them. Germline lookup yields CDR1 SGHDN and CDR2 FVKESK. The CDR3 spans 13 residues. CDR3 sequence: CASSQDAESELFF. Here the CDR3 DNA reads TGTGCCAGCAGCCAAGATGCGGAGTCGGAGCTGTTTTTT.

This chain uses TRBV12-3 or TRBV12-4 with TRBJ1-5; maybe TRBD1 (6 bases). The CDR3 consists of 15 residues. With 2 bases removed from V and 1 base from J, the gap between germline ends came to 9 bases. CDR3 sequence (DNA): TGTGCCAGCAGTTTATTACAGGGAAGCAATCAGCCCCAGCATTTT. This codes for CASSLLQGSNQPQHF.

In its sample, this clonotype was seen a few times. The chain combines TRBV5-5 with TRBJ2-2; D not certain. The V and J ends lost 0 bases and 10 bases respectively, with 4 bases between them. CDR3 length equals 11 residues. The germline V gene encodes CDR1 SGHKS and CDR2 YYEKEE (reference sequence). The CDR3 bases are TGTGCCAGCAGCTTGGGAGTGGAGCTGTTTTTT. Protein: CASSLGVELFF.

This sequence joins TRBV7-9 and TRBJ2-3, with D unresolved. The CDR3 has 16 residues. The V and J ends lost 5 bases and 0 bases respectively, with 15 bases between them. CDR1 is SEHNR and CDR2 is FQNEAQ in the germline V gene (reference sequence). The CDR3 sequence: CASSPPDGISTDTQYF. CDR3 DNA: TGTGCCAGCAGCCCGCCCGATGGGATCAGCACAGATACGCAGTATTTT.

This clonotype was counted only a few times. The V and J genes are TRBV20-1 and TRBJ1-6; D is possibly TRBD1 (5 bases). Trimming removed 3 bases from V and 0 bases from J, with 15 bases in between. Germline CDR1 reads DFQATT; CDR2 reads SNEGSKA (reference sequence). The CDR3 runs 17 residues. CDR3 DNA: TGCAGTGCTAGGGACGCAGGGACGAGCTCCTATAATTCACCCCTCCACTTT. This sequence encodes CSARDAGTSSYNSPLHF.

Comments on this clonotype: A junction end diverges from the germline sequence, so it may reflect a read error. The chain links TRBV29-1 to TRBJ1-4, with D unresolved. Germline CDR1 SQVTM, CDR2 ANQGSEA. This CDR3 contains 11 residues. The CDR3 sequence is CSAYTVEKLFF. CDR3 sequence (DNA): TGCAGCGCCTATACCGTCGAAAAACTGTTTTTC.

The chain uses TRBV6-5 and TRBJ1-1; D is unclear. The CDR3 has 13 amino acids. Trimming took off 6 bases at V and 0 bases at J, with 8 bases between the two ends. CDR1 and CDR2 (germline): MNHEY, SVGAGI. For the CDR3, the DNA is TGTGCCAGCAGACCCCGCTTGAACACTGAAGCTTTCTTT. Protein product: CASRPRLNTEAFF.